This note documents a single T cell receptor beta chain sequence. These data originate in a study of blood T cell repertoires in COVID-19. On the study more broadly: Sites across the United States, Italy and Spain contributed samples from acute and convalescent COVID-19. The cDNA or gDNA used as material had been derived from T cells, B-cell-depleted T cells, or PBMCs.

The CDR3 covers 13 residues. Trimming pared 6 bases from V and 5 bases from J, leaving 10 bases between. In the authors' workflow: Estimation of nucleated cell counts relied on the amplification of reference gene primers. Some clones are missing from TCRdb's copy, which holds only in-frame ones; the method was immunoSEQ multiplex PCR. The D gene and trimming were derived from the DNA, and the V and J assignments and clone size from that table. The sample shows about 190,000 clones, 70% to 90% of them seen only once. The V and J genes are TRBV12-3 or TRBV12-4 and TRBJ1-4, with D possibly TRBD1 on 6 matching bases. The sequence was collected from a woman aged 40 to 50 who had recovered from COVID-19. The sample taken for sequencing was peripheral blood. In DNA form, the CDR3 reads TGTGCCAGCAGCCGGACAGTGAATGAAAAACTGTTTTTT. As protein: CASSRTVNEKLFF.